In this sample, the clone carrying this T cell receptor beta chain turned up many times. Its specificity is unknown. The data originate from a study of Graves' ophthalmopathy and Graves' hyperthyroidism. Study-level results: Thyroid clonotypes that were expanded above 0.001 frequency mostly also appeared in blood. For predicting ophthalmopathy progression, the model had 60% to 71% sensitivity and 72.22% specificity.

Per the germline V gene, CDR1 is PRHDT and CDR2 is FYEKMQ (reference sequence). CDR3 length equals 15 residues. The V and J ends lost 5 bases and 5 bases respectively, with 13 bases between them. Transcripts of RNA were the source for amplifying TCR beta CDR3 regions. HTBI-primed RT-PCR formed the first round, and a multiplex PCR formed the second. TCRdb reprocessed the multiplex PCR reads with MiXCR, giving one entry per CDR3 protein. Among 900,000 to 1,200,000 distinct CDR3 sequences, approximately 35% were seen once, and the ten largest hold roughly 11%. The chain employs TRBV13 and TRBJ1-6, with D perhaps TRBD1 (6 bases). The TCR originated in an adult man with Graves' hyperthyroidism. The sequencing input was peripheral blood or thyroid tissue (not recorded which). This CDR3 reads CASSAGTYDNSPLHF. DNA of the CDR3: TGTGCCAGCAGCGCCGGGACATACGATAATTCACCCCTCCACTTT.